The rows below give T cell receptor beta chains drawn from one sample of a study of shared clonotypes between healthy human individuals. TCRdb keeps only in-frame clones here, not all; method: immunoSEQ multiplex PCR. This sample has some 500,000 clones; approximately 80% occur once, and the top ten carry approximately 12%. Sample: PBMCs. The receptors here all came from a woman aged 35 to 49 in good health. Some clones in this sample may be carry-over from other donors' samples. CDR3s include the opening cysteine and the closing phenylalanine or tryptophan. The D gene is left open where the match is weak. Rows give clone size only sometimes, using once, few, many, or a class for an expanded clone.

DNA | CDR3 | J | V | size | D
TGCAGCGTTGTGCCCCCTTTGGGGTCAGATACGCAGTATTTT | CSVVPPLGSDTQYF | TRBJ2-3 | TRBV29-1 | NA | NA
TGTGCCAGCAGTGGGGCTAGAGCAGATACGCAGTATTTT | CASSGARADTQYF | TRBJ2-3 | TRBV2 | NA | NA
TGTGCCAGCTCCCGGACAGGGCAGACATTCTACGAGCAGTACTTC | CASSRTGQTFYEQYF | TRBJ2-7 | TRBV6-5 | NA | TRBD1
TGCGCCAGCAGCCCGTTCTACTTAGCCAAAAACATTCAGTACTTC | CASSPFYLAKNIQYF | TRBJ2-4 | TRBV5-1 | NA | NA
TGTGCCAGTAGCATTCGCTGGGACACCACAGAGACTCCACCCCTCCACTTT | CASSIRWDTTETPPLHF | TRBJ1-6 | TRBV19 | NA | NA
TGTGCCAGCAGCTTCGGCTTTAGCTCCTACAATGAGCAGTTCTTC | CASSFGFSSYNEQFF | TRBJ2-1 | TRBV5-8 | many | NA
TGTGCCAGCAGCTTAGGCCCCCTCGCGGGTGGAGACGGGGATACGCAGTATTTT | CASSLGPLAGGDGDTQYF | TRBJ2-3 | TRBV11-3 | NA | NA
TGTGCCAGCAGCCAAGAGACCCGACTAGTCTACGAGCAGTACTTC | CASSQETRLVYEQYF | TRBJ2-7 | TRBV4-2 | NA | NA
TGTGCCAGCAGCCTTGTGGGGGGCTACGAGCAGTACTTC | CASSLVGGYEQYF | TRBJ2-7 | TRBV4-2 | NA | NA
TGCAGTGCGGAGGGATCCTACGAGCAGTACTTC | CSAEGSYEQYF | TRBJ2-7 | TRBV20-1 | many | NA
TGTGCCAGCAGTTTTTCCCCGGTGTTGAGCCAGGGGGAAAAACTGTTTTTT | CASSFSPVLSQGEKLFF | TRBJ1-4 | TRBV27 | NA | NA
TGTGCCAGCAGTTTCCCGGGGACAGGGTTTGGGGGCTACACCTTC | CASSFPGTGFGGYTF | TRBJ1-2 | TRBV28 | few | TRBD1
TGTGCCAGCAGCGCCCAGGGGACACGTTACGAGCAGTACTTC | CASSAQGTRYEQYF | TRBJ2-7 | TRBV5-5 | few | NA
TGTGCCAGCAGCTTGGGGGACAGTTCCCTATACCAGCAGTACTTC | CASSLGDSSLYQQYF | TRBJ2-7 | TRBV7-2 | NA | TRBD1
TGTGCCAGCAGCCGGGACAGGGGGAGGTCCGGGGAGCTGTTTTTT | CASSRDRGRSGELFF | TRBJ2-2 | TRBV27 | NA | TRBD1
TGCGCCAGCAGCTTGTCTAGCGCGGTCACTGAGCAGTTCTTC | CASSLSSAVTEQFF | TRBJ2-1 | TRBV5-1 | NA | NA
TGTGCCAGCAGTCCGCCCCGGACTAGCGGGAGCGTGGCCTACGAGCAGTACTTC | CASSPPRTSGSVAYEQYF | TRBJ2-7 | TRBV27 | NA | TRBD2
TGCGCCAGCAGCCAAGGCAGGAAAAACACTGAAGCTTTCTTT | CASSQGRKNTEAFF | TRBJ1-1 | TRBV4-1 | NA | NA
TGTGCCAGCAGCTTATCACTAGCGGGAGATACGCAGTATTTT | CASSLSLAGDTQYF | TRBJ2-3 | TRBV7-8 | NA | TRBD2
TGTGCCAGCACCGGGCCGAACACTGAAGCTTTCTTT | CASTGPNTEAFF | TRBJ1-1 | TRBV27 | NA | NA
TGCGCCAGCAGCTTGGGGACAGGCACAGATACGCAGTATTTT | CASSLGTGTDTQYF | TRBJ2-3 | TRBV5-1 | NA | NA
TGTGCCAGCAGTTCGGGTTTCGCCTACGAGCAGTACTTC | CASSSGFAYEQYF | TRBJ2-7 | TRBV28 | NA | NA
TGCAGCGTTGAAGTACAGCCCTACGAGCAGTACTTC | CSVEVQPYEQYF | TRBJ2-7 | TRBV29-1 | NA | NA
TGCGCCAGCAGCCAACAGGACAGAGACTACGAGCAGTACTTC | CASSQQDRDYEQYF | TRBJ2-7 | TRBV4-1 | few | NA
TGTGCCAGCAGCGCCGGGACAGGGGCGATTTACAATGAGCAGTTCTTC | CASSAGTGAIYNEQFF | TRBJ2-1 | TRBV7-6 | NA | TRBD1
TGCGCCAGCAGCTTACCGAAAGGACTAGCGGAAGGCACAGATACGCAGTATTTT | CASSLPKGLAEGTDTQYF | TRBJ2-3 | TRBV5-1 | NA | TRBD2
TGTGCCTGGAGCGGAGAGCCGGGACGAGCGGGACTCCACTCGTATTACAATGAGCAGTTCTTC | CAWSGEPGRAGLHSYYNEQFF | TRBJ2-1 | TRBV30 | once | TRBD2
TGTGCCAGCAGCTTAGATGGTGGGAGGAATCAGCCCCAGCATTTT | CASSLDGGRNQPQHF | TRBJ1-5 | TRBV7-2 | NA | NA
TGTGCCACCAGCAGAGATTGGGGGCAGGGGGCGAGCGGGGAGCTGTTTTTT | CATSRDWGQGASGELFF | TRBJ2-2 | TRBV15 | NA | TRBD1
TGTGCCAGCAGCCGGAACAGGGGGGATACGCAGTATTTT | CASSRNRGDTQYF | TRBJ2-3 | TRBV6-1 | NA | TRBD1
TGTGCCAGCAGCCCCGGATTACGTGGCTCCTACAATGAGCAGTTCTTC | CASSPGLRGSYNEQFF | TRBJ2-1 | TRBV7-3 | few | NA
TGTGCCCTTATAAGGGAGGTGGCGGATACGCAGTATTTT | CALIREVADTQYF | TRBJ2-3 | TRBV2 | NA | NA
TGTGCCAGCAGCTTCGGACAGGGGAACACTGAAGCTTTCTTT | CASSFGQGNTEAFF | TRBJ1-1 | TRBV5-6 | NA | TRBD1
TGTGCCAGCAGCGTTCCCGGGTCCGGCGAGCAGTACTTC | CASSVPGSGEQYF | TRBJ2-7 | TRBV6-1 | NA | NA
TGCGCCAGCAGCCAACGACAGGGGGCCTTTGGCTACACCTTC | CASSQRQGAFGYTF | TRBJ1-2 | TRBV4-1 | NA | TRBD1
TGTGCCAGCAGCGTAGCAGCCCCCCCCGGGGAGCTGTTTTTT | CASSVAAPPGELFF | TRBJ2-2 | TRBV9 | NA | NA
TGTGCCAGCAGCTTAGTTAGCGGGAGGGCCCTGTTCTTC | CASSLVSGRALFF | TRBJ2-1 | TRBV7-2 | NA | TRBD2
TGTGCCAGCAGCTTGGGGGCCCCCACCGAAGGCAATGAGCAGTTCTTC | CASSLGAPTEGNEQFF | TRBJ2-1 | TRBV5-4 | NA | NA
TGCGCCAGCAGCCAGCCGGACAGAGACATCTATGGCTACACCTTC | CASSQPDRDIYGYTF | TRBJ1-2 | TRBV4-3 | NA | NA
TGTGCCAGCAGCTTAAGACAGGACGACGAGCAGTACTTC | CASSLRQDDEQYF | TRBJ2-7 | TRBV28 | NA | NA
TGTGCCAGCAGCGAGGGATTCGGGGGAGGGAAAAATGAGCAGTTCTTC | CASSEGFGGGKNEQFF | TRBJ2-1 | TRBV7-2 | NA | TRBD2
TGTGCCAGCTCACCAGGGGGACAGGAGAATGAAAAACTGTTTTTT | CASSPGGQENEKLFF | TRBJ1-4 | TRBV18 | NA | TRBD1
TGTGCCAGCAGCGTAGGGTCAGAGGGAAAGCCCCAGCATTTT | CASSVGSEGKPQHF | TRBJ1-5 | TRBV9 | NA | NA
TGCGCCAGCAGCTTGGCCCTGACAGTACGGGACTATGGCTACACCTTC | CASSLALTVRDYGYTF | TRBJ1-2 | TRBV5-1 | once | NA
TGTGCCAGCAGCGGATCTAGCGGGAGAGGAGAGACCCAGTACTTC | CASSGSSGRGETQYF | TRBJ2-5 | TRBV9 | NA | TRBD2
TGTGCCAGCAGCGCTACTAGTCGCGGGATCCAAGAGACCCAGTACTTC | CASSATSRGIQETQYF | TRBJ2-5 | TRBV7-9 | NA | NA
TGTGCCAGCAGCTTAGGGGGCAGCAATGAGCAGTTCTTC | CASSLGGSNEQFF | TRBJ2-1 | TRBV11-3 | NA | NA
TGTGCCAGCAGCTTGAGACAGGGTTATGAAAAACTGTTTTTT | CASSLRQGYEKLFF | TRBJ1-4 | TRBV5-6 | few | TRBD1
TGTGCCAGCAGTTTAACAGGGGGCCTCGAGCCCCAGCATTTT | CASSLTGGLEPQHF | TRBJ1-5 | TRBV28 | NA | TRBD1
TGTGCCACCAGCAGAGATCAGGGGGACATTCAGTACTTC | CATSRDQGDIQYF | TRBJ2-4 | TRBV15 | NA | TRBD1
TGCGCCAGCAGCCAAGATCCGCCGGGACTAGCGGGCTTTGGTAAAGAGACCCAGTACTTC | CASSQDPPGLAGFGKETQYF | TRBJ2-5 | TRBV4-3 | NA | TRBD2
TGCGCCAGCAGCCAAGACCCCGTCCTAGGTATCGGGGAGCTGTTTTTT | CASSQDPVLGIGELFF | TRBJ2-2 | TRBV4-1 | NA | NA
TGTGCCAGCAGTGCCCGACAGGGGGCCCAGCCCCAGCATTTT | CASSARQGAQPQHF | TRBJ1-5 | TRBV2 | NA | TRBD1
TGTGCCTGGACCCCTCTCCAAGAGACCCAGTACTTC | CAWTPLQETQYF | TRBJ2-5 | TRBV30 | NA | NA